Following are 29 T cell receptor beta chains from one sample sequenced in a study of T cell clones after liver transplantation (dated by TCRdb to about 2019). Library preparation was by the immunoSEQ multiplex PCR assay. In TCRdb, the immuneACCESS table is reduced to in-frame sequences with V and J assigned. These tables do not hold every clone; where another copy was compared, an unresolved V gene accounts for under half, and the others remain unexplained. In all, the sample holds 60,000 or so clones, and roughly 70% of those were seen once. The ten largest clonotypes hold 8% to 10% of the sample. The specimen comprised CD4+ T cells from blood, sampled at the 22-month timepoint. Receptor source: a human patient who received a liver transplant. Where a transplant has occurred, the graft donor may have supplied some of the T cells.

The rearrangement links TRBV7-3 to TRBJ2-1, with 7 bases fitting TRBD1. This CDR3 region has 15 residues. Germline loops: CDR1 SGHTA, CDR2 FQGTGA. J was trimmed by 6 bases and V by 1 base; bases with no gene match: 6. This CDR3 is CASSLRQGITNEQFF. The CDR3 DNA sequence: TGTGCCAGCAGCTTAAGACAGGGAATTACCAATGAGCAGTTCTTC.

This chain joins TRBV5-1 and TRBJ1-6; D is unclear. V lost 4 bases to trimming and J lost 7 bases, with 6 bases between them. The CDR3 is 12 residues long. Germline CDR1 is SGHRS and CDR2 is YFSETQ. CDR3 protein: CASSLENSPLHF. The DNA for the CDR3 is TGCGCCAGCAGCCTGGAGAATTCACCCCTCCACTTT. Supplemented by reference TRBV5-1 and TRBJ1-6, the full variable domain reads KAGVTQTPRYLIKTRGQQVTLSCSPISGHRSVSWYQQTPGQGLQFLFEYFSETQRNKGNFPGRFSGRQFSNSRSEMNVSTLELGDSALYLCASSLENSPLHFGNGTRLTVT.

This clone was observed a single time. The V call is TRBV7-6, the J call TRBJ2-7, with D perhaps matching TRBD2 (6 bases). V was trimmed by 5 bases and J by 4 bases, leaving 18 bases between them. Germline CDR1 reads SGHVS; CDR2 reads FNYEAQ. This CDR3 spans 15 amino acids. The CDR3 DNA reads TGTGCCAGCAGCACCGTCGGGGGAGACCCGTACGAGCAGTACTTC. Translation gives CASSTVGGDPYEQYF.

This clone was recorded once. The rearrangement links TRBV28 to TRBJ1-2; 8 bases are shared with TRBD1. The CDR3 contains 18 residues. Germline values: CDR1 MDHEN, CDR2 SYDVKM. Trimming took 3 bases from V and 3 from J; bases not matched to a gene: 15. The CDR3 nucleotides are TGTGCCAGCAGTTTCGCTTCGGTCGGGCAGGGGGCGGACTATGGCTACACCTTC. Protein product: CASSFASVGQGADYGYTF.

The CDR3 coding sequence is TGTGCCAGCAGGAGGGGACTAGCGGGGGTCGACAGCTCCTACAATGAGCAGTTCTTC. Its translation is CASRRGLAGVDSSYNEQFF. The J gene is TRBJ2-1, the V gene TRBV21-1; whether TRBD2, the table's D call, matches the DNA was not checked. TRBV21-1 is noted as a pseudogene. The CDR3 length is 19 residues.

This chain links TRBV14 with TRBJ2-7; the D gene is possibly TRBD2 (6 bases). Per the germline V gene, CDR1 is SGHDN and CDR2 is FVKESK. V was cut by 1 base and J by 10 bases, with 14 bases left in between. There are 13 residues in the CDR3. The CDR3 here is CASSQVVAVPQYF. The CDR3, as DNA: TGTGCCAGCAGCCAAGTAGTAGCGGTACCTCAGTACTTC.

The J gene is TRBJ1-2, the V gene TRBV30; TRBD1 aligns across 8 bases. CDR3 length: 13 amino acids. V shed 3 bases, J shed 6 bases, and the junction held 6 bases outside the gene matches. Per the germline V gene, CDR1 is GTSNPN and CDR2 is SVGIG (reference sequence). CDR3 DNA sequence: TGTGCCTGGAGACGGACAGGGTCGGATGGCTACACCTTC. This codes for CAWRRTGSDGYTF.

This chain joins TRBV6-1 and TRBJ2-7, with 10 bases that match TRBD2. V was clipped by 4 bases and J by 4 bases; unmatched bases: 7. Germline-derived CDR1 and CDR2 are MNHNS and SASEGT. CDR3 length: 15 residues. Here the CDR3 DNA reads TGTGCCAGCAGTGCCAGCTTAGCGGGGGGTTACGAGCAGTACTTC. Protein product: CASSASLAGGYEQYF.

The chain employs TRBV7-3 and TRBJ1-3; no firm D call. Germline V lookup: CDR1 SGHTA, CDR2 FQGTGA. This CDR3 region has 14 residues. The CDR3 region is CVTRDGSSGNTIYF. In DNA form, the CDR3 reads TGTGTCACTCGGGATGGCTCCTCTGGAAACACCATATATTTT.

The V gene is TRBV7-2, the J gene TRBJ2-3; no definite D call. This CDR3 comprises 11 residues. V was shortened by 8 bases and J by 0 bases, with 3 bases between the two germline ends. Germline V gene lookup returns CDR1 SGHTA and CDR2 FQGNSA. CDR3 loop: CASGSTDTQYF. CDR3 bases: TGTGCCAGCGGGAGCACAGATACGCAGTATTTT. The complete variable domain, with remaining parts taken from reference TRBV7-2 and TRBJ2-3, reads GAGVSQSPSNKVTEKGKDVELRCDPISGHTALYWYRQSLGQGLEFLIYFQGNSAPDKSGLPSDRFSAERTGGSVSTLTIQRTQQEDSAVYLCASGSTDTQYFGPGTRLTVL.

Only a few counts were recorded for this clone. V and J are TRBV28 and TRBJ2-2; D uncertain. Trimming removed 6 bases from V and 4 bases from J, with 9 bases in between. Germline CDR1 is MDHEN and CDR2 is SYDVKM. This CDR3 contains 13 residues. CDR3 nucleotide sequence: TGTGCCAGCAGCTCCGATCTCACCGGGGAGCTGTTTTTT. Translation: CASSSDLTGELFF.

V usage is TRBV7-3 and J usage is TRBJ1-6; D might be TRBD1 (5 bases). Germline V gene sequence: CDR1 SGHTA, CDR2 FQGTGA. The CDR3 covers 15 residues. Deletions cut 0 bases from V and 7 bases from J, with 10 bases between. The CDR3 reads CASSLTDSRNSPLHF. As DNA, the CDR3 is TGTGCCAGCAGCTTAACCGACAGTCGAAATTCACCCCTCCACTTT.

The sample holds a few counts of this clone. The V call is TRBV21-1, the J call TRBJ2-2; the table's D call, TRBD1, was not checked against the DNA. TRBV21-1 is a documented pseudogene. This CDR3 contains 14 residues. The CDR3 DNA reads TGTGCCAGCAGTAATGGACAGTTCACCGGGGAGCTGTTTTTT. Its translation: CASSNGQFTGELFF.

This clone was counted only a few times. The V call is TRBV11-2, the J call TRBJ2-5; D possibly corresponds to TRBD1 (5 bases). Germline CDR1 SGHAT, CDR2 FQNNGV. The CDR3 loop spans 15 amino acids. Trimming shortened V by 1 base and J by 0 bases, and 9 bases separated the two germline ends. Here the CDR3 DNA reads TGTGCCAGCAGCTTAGCAGCAGGGTACCAAGAGACCCAGTACTTC. It translates to CASSLAAGYQETQYF.

The rearrangement links TRBV6-1 to TRBJ1-5; D is ambiguous. Trimming stripped 6 bases from V and 4 bases from J, with 16 bases between. CDR1 and CDR2 from the germline V gene are MNHNS and SASEGT. The length of the CDR3 is 15 residues. The CDR3 region has the DNA TGTGCCAGCAGCGATCGGACGGTTCTGAATCAGCCCCAGCATTTT. It codes for CASSDRTVLNQPQHF.

This clone was seen a handful of times. The chain has TRBV4-1 and TRBJ1-3; D gene ambiguous. Trimming cost V 6 bases and J 8 bases, with 14 bases left between them. Germline V gene sequence: CDR1 MGHRA, CDR2 YSYEKL. The CDR3 consists of 13 residues. CDR3 loop: CASSRTFGDTIYF. The CDR3 DNA follows: TGCGCCAGCAGTCGGACCTTCGGCGACACCATATATTTT.

This clone was seen just once. The V call is TRBV5-6, the J call TRBJ2-7, with D perhaps TRBD2 (7 bases). CDR3 size: 16 residues. Trimming cost V 6 bases and J 5 bases, with 24 bases left between them. Germline CDR1 SGHDT, CDR2 YYEEEE. CDR3 sequence reads: CASTILGPGGRHEQYF. CDR3 DNA: TGTGCCAGCACCATCCTGGGACCCGGGGGGCGACACGAGCAGTACTTC.

V usage is TRBV6-5 and J usage is TRBJ1-6, with 8 nucleotides matching TRBD1. V lost 0 bases to trimming and J lost 8 bases; unmatched junction nucleotides: 3. Germline-derived CDR1 and CDR2 are MNHEY and SVGAGI. The CDR3 is made up of 15 amino acids. CDR3: CASSYSNRGYSPLHF. CDR3 in DNA: TGTGCCAGCAGTTACTCGAACAGGGGGTATTCACCCCTCCACTTT.

This chain links TRBV7-9 with TRBJ2-7, with 9 bases lining up with TRBD1. V trimming: 6 bases; J trimming: 3 bases; junction bases outside the gene matches: 6. Germline V gene lookup returns CDR1 SEHNR and CDR2 FQNEAQ (reference sequence). CDR3 length: 14 residues. The CDR3 DNA is TGTGCCAGCAGTTCGGGACAGGGAAACTACGAGCAGTACTTC. Its protein product is CASSSGQGNYEQYF.

The chain uses TRBV7-9 and TRBJ2-3; D gene uncertain. V was pared by 1 base and J by 7 bases, with 6 bases between. Per the germline V gene, CDR1 is SEHNR and CDR2 is FQNEAQ (reference sequence). The CDR3 spans 12 residues. This CDR3 is CASSLESYTQYF. The CDR3 DNA follows: TGTGCCAGCAGCTTAGAATCGTATACGCAGTATTTT.

The J gene is TRBJ2-5, the V gene TRBV28, with 8 bases lining up with TRBD2. This CDR3 comprises 15 residues. V dropped 6 bases and J dropped 5; count of bases not matched to a gene: 11. Germline V gene data show CDR1 as MDHEN and CDR2 as SYDVKM. The CDR3: CASSPQRGGAETQYF. CDR3 coding DNA: TGTGCCAGCAGCCCCCAACGGGGGGGGGCGGAGACCCAGTACTTC.

The gene calls are TRBV7-9 and TRBJ1-2; D is undetermined. Germline V gene lookup returns CDR1 SEHNR and CDR2 FQNEAQ (reference sequence). V gave up 10 bases and J gave up 2 bases, with 23 bases separating them. The CDR3 has 16 amino acids. CDR3 in amino acids: CAIRTGRTDRNYGYTF. CDR3 DNA sequence: TGTGCCATACGGACGGGTCGAACCGATCGAAACTATGGCTACACCTTC.

V and J are TRBV2 and TRBJ2-3; the D gene is possibly TRBD2 (7 bases). This CDR3 comprises 17 residues. The V end lost 6 bases, the J end lost 2 bases, and 21 bases lay between the germline ends. Germline values: CDR1 SNHLY, CDR2 FYNNEI. The CDR3 DNA sequence: TGTGCCAGCAGATCCGGACTAGAGGGGGAGGCCACAGATACGCAGTATTTT. This gives the protein CASRSGLEGEATDTQYF.

The rearrangement links TRBV5-6 to TRBJ2-7; 7 positions match TRBD1. CDR3 length equals 14 residues. Germline V gene sequence: CDR1 SGHDT, CDR2 YYEEEE. V was pared by 4 bases and J by 6 bases, with 10 bases of the junction left unmatched. The CDR3 sequence: CASSVTGKQGEQYF. CDR3 in DNA: TGTGCCAGCAGCGTGACAGGGAAGCAGGGCGAGCAGTACTTC.

The rearrangement uses TRBV28 and TRBJ1-2; tentative D call: TRBD1 (6 bases). Germline CDR1 is MDHEN and CDR2 is SYDVKM. V was shortened by 6 bases and J by 2 bases, with 19 bases between the two germline ends. The length of the CDR3 is 16 residues. The CDR3 sequence is CASRVSTGPFNYGYTF. The DNA for the CDR3 is TGTGCCAGCAGGGTTTCCACAGGGCCCTTCAACTATGGCTACACCTTC.

The chain has TRBV6-5 and TRBJ2-1; D is unresolved. The CDR3 sequence is 14 residues long. V lost 4 bases to trimming and J lost 5 bases, with 12 bases between them. Germline assignment: CDR1 MNHEY and CDR2 SVGAGI. CDR3 in amino acids: CASSSRRVDNEQFF. CDR3 coding DNA: TGTGCCAGCAGTTCCCGACGGGTAGACAATGAGCAGTTCTTC.

This chain links TRBV28 with TRBJ1-2, with unresolved D. This CDR3 spans 13 amino acids. Germline values: CDR1 MDHEN, CDR2 SYDVKM. Trimming took 6 bases from V and 2 from J, leaving 10 bases between them. The CDR3 DNA reads as TGTGCCAGCAGCGAGGACGGCAACTATGGCTACACCTTC. This encodes CASSEDGNYGYTF.

The chain uses TRBV4-1 and TRBJ1-5, with TRBD1 matching over 7 bases. The CDR3 runs to 15 residues. The junction had 1 base not matched to a gene; V was cut back by 0 bases and J by 2 bases. Germline V CDR1 and CDR2: MGHRA, YSYEKL. The CDR3, as DNA: TGCGCCAGCAGCCAAGAGGGGACAGGCAATCAGCCCCAGCATTTT. It codes for CASSQEGTGNQPQHF.

The V and J genes are TRBV11-2 and TRBJ2-3, with D unresolved. The CDR3 runs to 15 residues. Trimming stripped 8 bases from V and 2 bases from J, with 17 bases between. Looked up from germline, CDR1 is SGHAT and CDR2 is FQNNGV. CDR3 sequence reads: CASRYFLSDTDTQYF. The CDR3 coding sequence is TGTGCCAGCCGTTACTTCTTATCGGACACAGATACGCAGTATTTT.